The T cell receptor (beta chain) under discussion was sequenced for a study of blood T cell repertoires in COVID-19. Study-level information: The United States, Italy and Spain provided the acute and convalescent COVID-19 samples. PBMCs, B-cell-depleted T cells, or T cells provided the cDNA or gDNA that made up the material.

Authors' data handling: Nucleated cell number was recorded as an estimate derived from reference gene primer amplification. Sequencing used immunoSEQ multiplex PCR; TCRdb keeps in-frame clones, though not all of them. V, J and clone size are those of that table, while D and trimming were read from the DNA. The table has about 330,000 clones, roughly 87% seen once; the top ten hold 9.5% to 10%. Patients in Seattle were enrolled during active infection, then followed longitudinally. The V end lost 3 bases, the J end lost 1 base, and 9 bases lay between the germline ends. There are 14 residues in the CDR3. CDR1 and CDR2 (germline): LGHNA, YSLEER.

The sample was peripheral blood. V gene TRBV4-3 combines with J gene TRBJ1-1; D is unclear. This clonotype was sampled from a man younger than 45 with COVID-19, enrolled during active disease. CDR3: CASSHLEGNTEAFF. CDR3 DNA sequence: TGCGCCAGCAGCCATTTGGAGGGGAACACTGAAGCTTTCTTT.